Each of the 4 T cell receptor beta chains below was sequenced from the same sample in a study of identical twins' blood T cells. TCRdb itself ran the 5' RACE reads through MiXCR, one entry per CDR3 protein. This sample has hundreds of thousands of distinct CDR3 sequences, with roughly 31% found just once. Sequenced: PBMCs. These receptors were taken from a woman aged 18 to 49 in good health.

This clonotype has just a few counts. The chain couples TRBV7-6 to TRBJ1-1, with D perhaps matching TRBD1 (5 bases). The V end was cut by 2 bases, the J end by 7 bases, with 11 bases between. The germline CDR1 and CDR2 sequences are SGHVS and FNYEAQ. The CDR3 is 13 amino acids. The chain's CDR3 is CASSLQGGVEAFF. CDR3 DNA sequence: TGTGCCAGCAGCTTACAGGGTGGAGTTGAAGCTTTCTTT.

The sample holds a few counts of this clonotype. V and J are TRBV7-9 and TRBJ2-5; TRBD1 matches 9 bases. V was pared by 4 bases and J by 5 bases, with 2 bases of the junction left unmatched. From germline, CDR1 is SEHNR and CDR2 FQNEAQ (reference sequence). There are 13 residues in the CDR3. This CDR3 is CASSYTGGETQYF. The CDR3 DNA reads as TGTGCCAGCAGCTACACAGGGGGCGAGACCCAGTACTTC.

This clonotype turned up a few times. This rearrangement joins TRBV3-1 to TRBJ1-3; no firm D call. The ends were cut back, 1 base at V and 3 bases at J, with 13 bases in the middle. Germline CDR1 is LGHDT and CDR2 is YNNKEL (reference sequence). The CDR3 is 16 amino acids. The CDR3 DNA sequence: TGTGCCAGCAGCCAAGGATCTATTTCCCGTGGAAACACCATATATTTT. Translating gives CASSQGSISRGNTIYF. The full variable domain, with the rest looked up from reference TRBV3-1 and TRBJ1-3, is DTAVSQTPKYLVTQMGNDKSIKCEQNLGHDTMYWYKQDSKKFLKIMFSYNNKELIINETVPNRFSPKSPDKAHLNLHINSLELGDSAVYFCASSQGSISRGNTIYFGEGSWLTVV.

The sample holds a few counts of this clonotype. V is TRBV20-1 and J is TRBJ2-7; D may be TRBD1 (6 bases). The CDR3 is made up of 13 amino acids. Germline V CDR1 and CDR2: DFQATT, SNEGSKA (reference sequence). With 5 bases removed from V and 6 bases from J, the gap between germline ends came to 17 bases. CDR3 in DNA: TGCAGTGCTCCTCGGGACAATAGGGGCGAGCAGTACTTC. This gives the protein CSAPRDNRGEQYF.